This TCR beta chain came from a study of radiotherapy plus CTLA-4 blockade in lung cancer. Whole-study context: Across the patients, objective responses occurred in more than 15%, and disease control in about 29%.

CTLA-4 blockade using ipilimumab, together with focal radiation, was received by patients with chemo-refractory metastatic non-small-cell lung cancer. In regard to this clone: What it binds is unknown. At one end the junction does not follow the germline gene, possibly because of a read error.

The table came from immunoSEQ multiplex PCR; TCRdb's copy has only in-frame clones and leaves some out. This sample has approximately 34,000 clones; around 70% occur once, and the top ten carry 3.5% to 4.5%. General study findings and limits: Interferon-beta and early blood T cell clone dynamics reportedly predicted response best. An expansion of tumor-derived TCR clones occurred in blood after radiotherapy plus ipilimumab.

The CDR3 loop spans 16 amino acids. Germline-derived CDR1 and CDR2 are SGHAT and FQNNGV. The V call is TRBV11-2, the J call TRBJ1-1; D might be TRBD1 (5 bases). This receptor was obtained from a human donor with non-small cell lung cancer who had stable disease on radiotherapy plus ipilimumab. Specimen: peripheral blood, collected from a patient treated with radiotherapy plus ipilimumab. The CDR3 DNA is TGTGCCAGCAACTTAAGAGGTCCGCAGGGAGTTATTGAAGCTTTCTTT. Translated: CASNLRGPQGVIEAFF.